Listed here are 28 T cell receptor beta chains from one sample, sequenced in a study of T-cell reconstitution after alpha-beta-depleted transplantation in children. Preparation of the TCRbeta library was carried out with unique molecular identifiers. From the PCR reads, TCRdb called clonotypes with MiXCR, one entry per CDR3 protein. The table shows about 440,000 distinct CDR3 sequences, with about 40% occurring only once. The sample consisted of PBMCs, taken before TCRalphabeta/CD19-depleted stem cell transplant. These TCRs come from a girl aged 2-10 years with aplastic anemia, due to receive a stem cell transplant.

The chain combines TRBV7-2 with TRBJ1-2; D is unresolved. Trimming took 5 bases from V and 1 from J, leaving 14 bases between them. CDR3 length: 15 residues. Per germline, CDR1 SGHTA and CDR2 FQGNSA. The CDR3 here is CASSPVPAVNYGYTF. As DNA, the CDR3 is TGTGCCAGCAGCCCGGTTCCGGCAGTTAACTATGGCTACACCTTC.

The chain uses TRBV30 and TRBJ1-5, with a possible D match to TRBD1 (5 bases). Germline loops: CDR1 GTSNPN, CDR2 SVGIG (reference sequence). The V gene lost 0 bases and the J gene lost 7 bases, with 16 bases spanning the gap. The CDR3 contains 15 residues. CDR3 protein: CAWSVGRGKGQPQHF. The CDR3 DNA sequence: TGTGCCTGGAGTGTCGGGCGGGGGAAGGGACAGCCCCAGCATTTT.

CDR3 protein: CSVVGFYGYTF. The DNA for the CDR3 is TGCAGCGTTGTTGGTTTCTATGGCTACACCTTC. The V and J genes are TRBV29-1 and TRBJ1-2; D is unclear. Trimming stripped 4 bases from V and 4 bases from J, with 7 bases between. The germline gives CDR1 SQVTM, CDR2 ANQGSEA. CDR3 length: 11 amino acids.

This clonotype was recorded at least ten times. The chain joins TRBV10-3 to TRBJ2-3, with a tentative D call TRBD1 (6 bases). From germline, CDR1 is ENHRY and CDR2 SYGVKD. This CDR3 has 15 amino acids. V shed 6 bases and J shed 0 bases, with 13 bases lying between them. The CDR3 is CAISPRTASTDTQYF. Here the CDR3 DNA reads TGTGCCATCAGCCCGCGGACAGCCAGCACAGATACGCAGTATTTT.

This clonotype came up many times. The chain uses TRBV6-5 and TRBJ2-7, with 10 nucleotides matching TRBD1. The germline gives CDR1 MNHEY, CDR2 SVGAGI. With V trimmed by 4 bases and J by 6 bases, 9 bases remained unmatched. CDR3 size: 15 residues. CDR3: CASSSSGTGAGEQYF. The CDR3 DNA reads as TGTGCCAGCAGTTCATCCGGGACAGGGGCGGGCGAGCAGTACTTC.

The gene calls are TRBV27 and TRBJ2-3; perhaps D is TRBD1 or TRBD2 (5 bases each). V was pared by 4 bases and J by 8 bases, with 13 bases between. The CDR3 is 13 amino acids. Germline CDR1 reads MNHEY; CDR2 reads SMNVEV (reference sequence). The CDR3 here is CASSSSGAFTQYF. CDR3 in DNA: TGTGCCAGCAGTTCTTCCGGGGCTTTTACGCAGTATTTT.

The chain joins TRBV5-1 to TRBJ2-1; either TRBD1 or TRBD2 may fit D (5 bases each). The germline gives CDR1 SGHRS, CDR2 YFSETQ. The CDR3 runs to 12 residues. The germline V and J ends were trimmed by 2 bases and 9 bases, with 9 bases remaining between them. CDR3 bases: TGCGCCAGCAGCTTCCGAGGGGCTGAGCAGTTCTTC. Translating gives CASSFRGAEQFF.

The chain links TRBV20-1 to TRBJ2-3, with 10 bases aligning to TRBD2. The V segment lost 1 base and the J segment 3 bases; nucleotides outside the gene matches: 10. Germline V gene sequence: CDR1 DFQATT, CDR2 SNEGSKA (reference sequence). The CDR3 sequence is 17 residues long. The CDR3 protein is CSARVLAGEPITDTQYF. The CDR3 bases are TGCAGTGCTAGAGTTCTAGCGGGAGAACCAATTACAGATACGCAGTATTTT.

This chain uses TRBV15 with TRBJ2-5; D might be TRBD1 or TRBD2, each matching 5 bases. Trimming shortened V by 0 bases and J by 7 bases, and 12 bases separated the two germline ends. The CDR3 extends over 14 amino acids. Germline CDR1 LNHNV, CDR2 YYDKDF (reference sequence). CDR3 region: CATSRDRGQRTQYF. CDR3 DNA: TGTGCCACCAGCAGAGATCGGGGCCAAAGGACCCAGTACTTC. Looking up the rest from reference TRBV15 and TRBJ2-5 gives the full variable domain: DAMVIQNPRYQVTQFGKPVTLSCSQTLNHNVMYWYQQKSSQAPKLLFHYYDKDFNNEADTPDNFQSRRPNTSFCFLDIRSPGLGDTAMYLCATSRDRGQRTQYFGPGTRLLVL.

This clonotype was seen repeatedly, ten times or more. Germline is not matched at one junction end, which may reflect a read error. The chain couples TRBV5-1 to TRBJ1-2; D gene unclear. From germline, CDR1 is SGHRS and CDR2 YFSETQ. The CDR3 is made up of 15 amino acids. CDR3 residues: CASSLSQPSNFGYTF. CDR3 DNA sequence: TGCGCCAGCAGCTTGAGCCAGCCCTCGAACTTTGGCTACACCTTC.

The chain carries TRBV7-2 and TRBJ2-5, with TRBD2 matching over 9 bases. The germline gives CDR1 SGHTA, CDR2 FQGNSA. Trimming took 2 bases from V and 0 from J; bases not matched to a gene: 4. CDR3 length equals 16 residues. This chain's CDR3 is CASSLLAGGYQETQYF. The CDR3 DNA reads TGTGCCAGCAGCTTATTGGCGGGGGGGTACCAAGAGACCCAGTACTTC.

The DNA for the CDR3 is TGTGCCAGCAGCTTGTGGGGGGACGGAGCCTACGAGCAGTACTTC. Its protein product is CASSLWGDGAYEQYF. This chain links TRBV5-6 with TRBJ2-7, with D perhaps TRBD2 (6 bases). V lost 1 base to trimming and J lost 2 bases, with 13 bases between them. Germline values: CDR1 SGHDT, CDR2 YYEEEE. The CDR3 consists of 15 residues.

The CDR3 DNA reads TGTGCCAGCATAAAGGACGGACGCTCTGGAAACACCATATATTTT. This encodes CASIKDGRSGNTIYF. The J gene is TRBJ1-3, the V gene TRBV28, with D uncertain. Germline V CDR1 and CDR2: MDHEN, SYDVKM. This CDR3 spans 15 amino acids. The germline V and J ends were trimmed by 7 bases and 0 bases, with 13 bases remaining between them.

The rearrangement joins TRBV20-1 to TRBJ2-7; D might be TRBD2 (5 bases). The CDR3 runs 15 residues. V was cut by 3 bases and J by 2 bases, with 17 bases left in between. Germline CDR1 and CDR2: DFQATT and SNEGSKA (reference sequence). CDR3 in DNA: TGCAGTGCTAGGGGTCTAGCTGAACCCCCCTACGAGCAGTACTTC. It yields the protein CSARGLAEPPYEQYF.

This clonotype has ten or more counts. The rearrangement links TRBV10-3 to TRBJ2-1, with D perhaps matching TRBD2 (5 bases). Germline V gene lookup returns CDR1 ENHRY and CDR2 SYGVKD. V shed 10 bases and J shed 0 bases, with 13 bases lying between them. The CDR3 has 14 amino acids. The CDR3 reads CATYEGSSYNEQFF. In DNA, the CDR3 is TGTGCCACTTACGAGGGCAGCTCCTACAATGAGCAGTTCTTC.

This clonotype occurred many times. The rearrangement uses TRBV20-1 and TRBJ1-2; no firm D call. This CDR3 is built from 12 residues. V lost 0 bases, J lost 7 bases, and 9 bases lay in between. Germline CDR1 is DFQATT and CDR2 is SNEGSKA (reference sequence). The chain's CDR3 is CSARDRSGGYTF. The CDR3, as DNA: TGCAGTGCTAGAGATCGAAGCGGTGGCTACACCTTC.

This clonotype was picked up many times. This chain links TRBV27 with TRBJ2-5, with TRBD1 matching 8 bases. This CDR3 has 16 residues. V dropped 5 bases and J dropped 6; count of bases not matched to a gene: 14. The V gene's germline CDR1 is MNHEY and CDR2 SMNVEV (reference sequence). CDR3 residues: CASSPPGQGRGKTQYF. The DNA of the CDR3 is TGTGCCAGCAGTCCTCCCGGACAGGGCCGGGGGAAGACCCAGTACTTC.

DNA for the CDR3: TGCAGTGCTGTATTAGCGGGTGTGCAGTATTTT. Translating gives CSAVLAGVQYF. The J gene is TRBJ2-3, the V gene TRBV20-1, with 7 bases matching TRBD2. The CDR3 contains 11 residues. The V gene's germline CDR1 is DFQATT and CDR2 SNEGSKA (reference sequence). V lost 5 bases and J lost 11; bases outside the gene matches: 7.

The sample holds a few counts of this clonotype. The V call is TRBV5-6, the J call TRBJ1-6, with D hard to call. The CDR3 runs to 14 residues. Germline V gene sequence: CDR1 SGHDT, CDR2 YYEEEE. V was cut by 1 base and J by 7 bases, with 9 bases left in between. The CDR3 DNA follows: TGTGCCAGCAGCTTGCGGACCCGAAATTCACCCCTCCACTTT. As protein: CASSLRTRNSPLHF.

The table lists this clonotype with a few counts. The CDR3 reads CASSSREYYEQYF. The CDR3 bases are TGTGCCAGCAGTTCTCGCGAATACTACGAGCAGTACTTC. The chain carries TRBV28 and TRBJ2-7; D is ambiguous. CDR1 is MDHEN and CDR2 is SYDVKM in the germline V gene. The CDR3 is made up of 13 amino acids. V lost 4 bases, J lost 3 bases, and 10 bases lay in between.

The table lists this clonotype with many counts. The chain uses TRBV20-1 and TRBJ2-3; the D gene is possibly TRBD1 (7 bases). Germline CDR1 DFQATT, CDR2 SNEGSKA (reference sequence). There are 14 residues in the CDR3. The CDR3: CGTLLLRGADTQYF. CDR3 bases: TGCGGGACCCTTTTACTCAGGGGGGCAGATACGCAGTATTTT.

This chain links TRBV7-2 with TRBJ1-6; D is undetermined. Germline CDR1 and CDR2: SGHTA and FQGNSA. The V end was cut by 3 bases, the J end by 6 bases, with 0 bases between. The CDR3 loop spans 11 amino acids. The CDR3 protein is CASSFNSPLHF. In DNA, the CDR3 is TGTGCCAGCAGCTTTAATTCACCCCTCCACTTT.

The rearrangement joins TRBV5-5 to TRBJ2-7; D call uncertain. Between the trimmed V and J ends, which lost 0 bases and 3 bases, there was a span of 10 bases. The germline gives CDR1 SGHKS, CDR2 YYEKEE (reference sequence). CDR3 length: 14 amino acids. The CDR3 protein is CASSLGPINYEQYF. The CDR3 nucleotides are TGTGCCAGCAGCTTGGGACCGATTAACTACGAGCAGTACTTC.

This clonotype was detected only a few times. V is TRBV4-3 and J is TRBJ2-3; 16 positions match TRBD2. Looked up from germline, CDR1 is LGHNA and CDR2 is YSLEER. The CDR3 contains 18 residues. V was pared by 4 bases and J by 1 base, with 5 bases of the junction left unmatched. The CDR3: CASSPGLAGGPGTDTQYF. CDR3 nucleotide sequence: TGCGCCAGCAGCCCGGGACTAGCGGGAGGGCCGGGCACAGATACGCAGTATTTT.

This clonotype turned up a few times. The gene calls are TRBV30 and TRBJ1-1; D remains unclear. The V gene's germline CDR1 is GTSNPN and CDR2 SVGIG (reference sequence). This CDR3 has 13 residues. V was clipped by 1 base and J by 0 bases, with 6 bases between them. The CDR3 region is CAWSGQLNTEAFF. The CDR3 DNA sequence: TGTGCCTGGAGTGGTCAGTTGAACACTGAAGCTTTCTTT.

The V and J genes are TRBV20-1 and TRBJ2-1; D gene unclear. This CDR3 has 11 residues. Germline V CDR1 and CDR2: DFQATT, SNEGSKA (reference sequence). V lost 3 bases and J 7 bases, leaving 7 bases between the germline ends. This chain's CDR3 is CSARRLNEQFF. CDR3 DNA: TGCAGTGCTAGGAGGCTGAATGAGCAGTTCTTC.

This clonotype was detected a few times. The chain couples TRBV28 to TRBJ2-5; TRBD2 aligns across 7 bases. Per the germline V gene, CDR1 is MDHEN and CDR2 is SYDVKM. The V segment lost 2 bases and the J segment 3 bases; nucleotides outside the gene matches: 3. CDR3 length equals 14 residues. In DNA, the CDR3 is TGTGCCAGCAGTTTACCAGGGAGGGAAGAGACCCAGTACTTC. This codes for CASSLPGREETQYF. The variable domain in full, completed from reference TRBV28 and TRBJ2-5, reads DVKVTQSSRYLVKRTGEKVFLECVQDMDHENMFWYRQDPGLGLRLIYFSYDVKMKEKGDIPEGYSVSREKKERFSLILESASTNQTSMYLCASSLPGREETQYFGPGTRLLVL.

This sequence joins TRBV20-1 and TRBJ2-7; D possibly corresponds to TRBD1 (5 bases). CDR1 is DFQATT, CDR2 SNEGSKA, per germline (reference sequence). V was clipped by 2 bases and J by 3 bases, with 17 bases between them. The CDR3 extends over 15 amino acids. CDR3 in amino acids: CSARPPTQGRYEQYF. In DNA form, the CDR3 reads TGCAGTGCTAGACCTCCGACCCAGGGCCGCTACGAGCAGTACTTC.